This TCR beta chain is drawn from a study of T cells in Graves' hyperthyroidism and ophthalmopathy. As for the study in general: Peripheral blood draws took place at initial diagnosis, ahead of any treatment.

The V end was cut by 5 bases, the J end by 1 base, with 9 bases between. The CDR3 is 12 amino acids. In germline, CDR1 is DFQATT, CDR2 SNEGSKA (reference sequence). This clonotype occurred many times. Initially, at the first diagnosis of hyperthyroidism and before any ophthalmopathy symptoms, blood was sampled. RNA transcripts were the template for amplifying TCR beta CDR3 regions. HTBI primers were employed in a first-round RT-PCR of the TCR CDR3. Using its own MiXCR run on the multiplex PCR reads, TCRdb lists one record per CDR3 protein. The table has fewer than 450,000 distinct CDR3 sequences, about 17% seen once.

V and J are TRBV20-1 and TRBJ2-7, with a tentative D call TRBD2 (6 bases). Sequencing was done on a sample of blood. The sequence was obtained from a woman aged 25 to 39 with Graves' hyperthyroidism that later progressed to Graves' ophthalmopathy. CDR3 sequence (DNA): TGCAGTGCTCGCGGGATTTCCTACGAGCAGTACTTC. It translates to CSARGISYEQYF.